The 14 T cell receptor beta chains in this list originate from one sample, sequenced in a study of identical twins. TCRdb ran MiXCR on the 5' RACE reads and lists one entry per CDR3 protein. The repertoire holds about 190,000 distinct CDR3 sequences, with 15% as singletons. These data were likewise used in another study, on T cells expressing NK-cell markers.

The sample consisted of CD8+ T cells sorted from blood. The source of these receptors is a woman aged 18-35 years in good health.

The chain is built from TRBV6-2 or TRBV6-3 and TRBJ2-2; D gene unclear. The germline V gene encodes CDR1 MNHEY and CDR2 SVGEGT. The CDR3 spans 15 residues. Trimming took off 2 bases at V and 0 bases at J, with 7 bases between the two ends. DNA for the CDR3: TGTGCCAGCAGTTACAGGGATCCGAACACCGGGGAGCTGTTTTTT. It yields the protein CASSYRDPNTGELFF.

This clonotype was observed many times. This chain links TRBV20-1 with TRBJ2-1; 14 nucleotides align to TRBD2. The J segment lost 6 bases and the V segment lost 3 bases, leaving 4 bases of the junction unmatched. The V gene's germline CDR1 is DFQATT and CDR2 SNEGSKA (reference sequence). The CDR3 consists of 15 residues. The CDR3 sequence is CSARGLAGERNEQFF. The CDR3 DNA follows: TGCAGTGCTAGGGGACTAGCGGGAGAACGCAATGAGCAGTTCTTC.

This clonotype was counted a few times. V and J are TRBV7-9 and TRBJ2-1, with 7 nucleotides matching TRBD1. The CDR3 is 13 residues long. V was clipped by 8 bases and J by 0 bases; unmatched bases: 1. Per the germline V gene, CDR1 is SEHNR and CDR2 is FQNEAQ (reference sequence). CDR3 loop: CASRDSSYNEQFF. The DNA of the CDR3 is TGTGCCAGCCGGGACAGCTCCTACAATGAGCAGTTCTTC.

There are a few counts of this clonotype. The chain is built from TRBV10-1 and TRBJ2-1; no definite D call. The CDR3 consists of 12 residues. V lost 2 bases and J lost 7, with 6 bases in between. From germline, CDR1 is WNHNN and CDR2 SYGVQD (reference sequence). The CDR3 here is CASSETGNEQFF. CDR3 coding DNA: TGCGCCAGCAGTGAGACTGGTAATGAGCAGTTCTTC.

The rearrangement uses TRBV20-1 and TRBJ2-7; D might be TRBD1 or TRBD2, each matching 5 bases. In germline, CDR1 is DFQATT, CDR2 SNEGSKA (reference sequence). There are 14 residues in the CDR3. Trimming took 4 bases from V and 6 from J, leaving 19 bases between them. The CDR3 bases are TGCAGTGCTACCGGAACCGGGACGGCGCCCGAGCAGTACTTC. Its translation: CSATGTGTAPEQYF.

The table lists this clonotype with many counts. V is TRBV12-3 or TRBV12-4 and J is TRBJ1-1, with a weak D call TRBD1 (5 bases). V was shortened by 10 bases and J by 6 bases, with 21 bases between the two germline ends. The CDR3 is made up of 14 amino acids. This chain's CDR3 is CAIQRDPDHAEAFF. For the CDR3, the DNA is TGTGCCATCCAGAGGGACCCAGATCATGCTGAAGCTTTCTTT.

The chain joins TRBV5-1 to TRBJ2-5; the match to TRBD2 covers 7 bases. This CDR3 has 15 amino acids. Trimming took 7 bases from V and 1 from J; bases not matched to a gene: 10. CDR1 SGHRS and CDR2 YFSETQ come from the germline V gene. CDR3 residues: CASADGAGLQETQYF. The DNA of the CDR3 is TGCGCCAGCGCCGATGGAGCGGGGCTCCAAGAGACCCAGTACTTC.

The chain joins TRBV9 to TRBJ2-5; TRBD2 matches 7 bases. Trimming took 5 bases from V and 1 from J; bases not matched to a gene: 2. Germline V CDR1 and CDR2: SGDLS, YYNGEE. This CDR3 has 13 residues. The chain's CDR3 is CASSGGGQETQYF. The CDR3 DNA sequence: TGTGCCAGCAGTGGGGGGGGCCAAGAGACCCAGTACTTC.

This clonotype has ten or more counts. This chain links TRBV12-3 or TRBV12-4 with TRBJ2-5; no clear D gene. CDR3 length equals 13 residues. V lost 6 bases, J lost 4 bases, and 12 bases lay in between. The CDR3 loop reads CASSERIGETQYF. Written as DNA, the CDR3 is TGTGCCAGCAGCGAGAGGATCGGAGAGACCCAGTACTTC.

The chain recombines TRBV3-1 with TRBJ1-1, with unresolved D. The V end lost 3 bases, the J end lost 7 bases, and 12 bases lay between the germline ends. There are 13 residues in the CDR3. CDR1 and CDR2 (germline): LGHDT, YNNKEL (reference sequence). The CDR3 DNA sequence: TGTGCCAGCAGCCAGACCGGGCTACGTGAAGCTTTCTTT. As protein: CASSQTGLREAFF.

The rearrangement links TRBV6-1 to TRBJ2-7; D unclear. CDR1 MNHNS and CDR2 SASEGT come from the germline V gene. The CDR3 has 14 residues. Trimming shortened V by 6 bases and J by 0 bases, and 12 bases separated the two germline ends. CDR3 in amino acids: CASSPARSSYEQYF. CDR3 nucleotide sequence: TGTGCCAGCAGCCCAGCTAGGAGCTCCTACGAGCAGTACTTC.

The V and J genes are TRBV6-5 and TRBJ2-6; no clear D gene. CDR3 length: 15 residues. CDR1 is MNHEY, CDR2 SVGAGI, per germline. V lost 2 bases and J 0 bases, leaving 5 bases between the germline ends. Here the CDR3 DNA reads TGTGCCAGCAGTTACGGGTACTCTGGGGCCAACGTCCTGACTTTC. Translating it yields CASSYGYSGANVLTF.

This clonotype was picked up a small number of times. The CDR3 region is CAIRTTEFNEQFF. In DNA, the CDR3 is TGTGCCATCAGGACTACAGAGTTTAATGAGCAGTTCTTC. The V and J genes are TRBV10-3 and TRBJ2-1, with TRBD2 as a possible D gene (5 bases). CDR1 is ENHRY and CDR2 is SYGVKD in the germline V gene. The CDR3 has 13 residues. V shed 6 bases and J shed 7 bases, with 13 bases lying between them.

This clonotype was detected only a few times. This chain uses TRBV6-2 or TRBV6-3 with TRBJ1-5; a possible D gene is TRBD1 (5 bases). The CDR3 loop spans 14 amino acids. Trimming removed 2 bases from V and 3 bases from J, with 8 bases in between. Germline V gene sequence: CDR1 MNHEY, CDR2 SVGEGT. The chain's CDR3 is CASSYRGNNQPQHF. The CDR3 DNA sequence: TGTGCCAGCAGTTACCGGGGGAACAATCAGCCCCAGCATTTT.